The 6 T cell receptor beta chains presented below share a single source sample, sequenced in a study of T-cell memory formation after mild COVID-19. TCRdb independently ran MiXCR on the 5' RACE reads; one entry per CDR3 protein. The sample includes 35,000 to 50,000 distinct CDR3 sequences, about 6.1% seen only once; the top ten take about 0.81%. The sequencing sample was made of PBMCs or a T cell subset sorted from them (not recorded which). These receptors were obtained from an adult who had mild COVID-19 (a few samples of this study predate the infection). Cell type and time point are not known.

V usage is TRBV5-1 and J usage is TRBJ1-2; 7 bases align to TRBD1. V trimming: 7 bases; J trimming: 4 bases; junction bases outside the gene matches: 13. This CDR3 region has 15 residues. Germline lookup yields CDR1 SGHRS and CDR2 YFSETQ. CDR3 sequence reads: CASGGKPGQIYGYTF. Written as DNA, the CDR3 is TGCGCCAGCGGAGGGAAGCCGGGACAGATCTATGGCTACACCTTC.

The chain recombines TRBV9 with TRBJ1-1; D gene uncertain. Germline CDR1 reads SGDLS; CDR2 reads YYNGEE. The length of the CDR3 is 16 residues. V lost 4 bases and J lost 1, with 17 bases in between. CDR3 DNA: TGTGCCAGCAGCCCTCGGGTAGACGTACGGAACACTGAAGCTTTCTTT. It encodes CASSPRVDVRNTEAFF.

CDR3 in amino acids: CASSKGTGGTYGYTF. CDR3 DNA: TGCGCCAGCAGCAAAGGGACAGGGGGAACTTATGGCTACACCTTC. The rearrangement links TRBV5-1 to TRBJ1-2, with TRBD1 matching over 11 bases. CDR3 length equals 15 residues. The ends lost 4 bases at V and 5 bases at J; junction bases unmatched: 7. Germline lookup yields CDR1 SGHRS and CDR2 YFSETQ.

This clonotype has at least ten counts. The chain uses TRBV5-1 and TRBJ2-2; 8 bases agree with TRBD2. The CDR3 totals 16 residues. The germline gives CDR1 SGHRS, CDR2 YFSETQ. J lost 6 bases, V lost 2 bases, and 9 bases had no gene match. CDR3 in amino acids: CASSLLTSGGAGELFF. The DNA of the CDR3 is TGCGCCAGCAGCTTACTTACTAGCGGCGGTGCCGGGGAGCTGTTTTTT.

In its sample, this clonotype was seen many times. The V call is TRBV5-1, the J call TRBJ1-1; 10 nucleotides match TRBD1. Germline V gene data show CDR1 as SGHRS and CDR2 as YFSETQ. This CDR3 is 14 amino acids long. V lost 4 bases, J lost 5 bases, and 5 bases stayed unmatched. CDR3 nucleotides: TGCGCCAGCAGCCGGGGACAGGGGCCGACTGAAGCTTTCTTT. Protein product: CASSRGQGPTEAFF. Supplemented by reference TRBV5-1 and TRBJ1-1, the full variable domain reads KAGVTQTPRYLIKTRGQQVTLSCSPISGHRSVSWYQQTPGQGLQFLFEYFSETQRNKGNFPGRFSGRQFSNSRSEMNVSTLELGDSALYLCASSRGQGPTEAFFGQGTRLTVV.

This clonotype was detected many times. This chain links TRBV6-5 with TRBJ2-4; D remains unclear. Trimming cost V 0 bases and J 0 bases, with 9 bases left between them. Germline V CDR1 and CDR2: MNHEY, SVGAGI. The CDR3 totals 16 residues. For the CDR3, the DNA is TGTGCCAGCAGTTACTCGGAAGAACTAGCCAAAAACATTCAGTACTTC. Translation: CASSYSEELAKNIQYF.